The clone carrying this T cell receptor beta chain came up once. This specimen comes from a study of blood T cell repertoires in COVID-19. Across the whole study: Sources were T cells, B-cell-depleted T cells, or PBMCs; the material itself was cDNA or gDNA.

Recruitment covered about 25 US areas and drew participants whose ages spanned about 18 to 100 years. The assay was immunoSEQ multiplex PCR, and TCRdb's table has in-frame clones only and misses some. The profile shows a few hundred thousand clones, around 92% of them singletons. The receptor was isolated from a woman aged 30 to 39 who had recovered from COVID-19. The source material was PBMCs or T cells enriched from blood (not recorded which).

The CDR3 DNA sequence: TGTGCCAGCACCATTAATCAGCCCCAGCATTTT. Protein: CASTINQPQHF. The genes are TRBV27 and TRBJ1-5, with no clear D. The V gene lost 7 bases and the J gene lost 4 bases, with 5 bases spanning the gap. The CDR3 consists of 11 residues. Germline-derived CDR1 and CDR2 are MNHEY and SMNVEV (reference sequence).